The 29 T cell receptor beta chains listed next were all sequenced from one sample in a study of blood T cell repertoires in COVID-19. Data came from immunoSEQ multiplex PCR; TCRdb stores just in-frame clones and leaves some out. The sample shows 250,000 or so clones, almost 90% of them seen only once. Material: peripheral blood. Receptors were obtained from a woman in her sixties or seventies with acute or convalescent COVID-19.

The table lists this clone with a count of one. The chain couples TRBV10-3 to TRBJ1-2; TRBD1 aligns across 7 bases. Trimming took 3 bases from V and 3 from J; bases not matched to a gene: 10. The CDR3 consists of 16 residues. CDR1 is ENHRY, CDR2 SYGVKD, per germline. The CDR3, as DNA: TGTGCCATCAGTGACCCGGACAGGAAAGGTGACTATGGCTACACCTTC. Protein sequence: CAISDPDRKGDYGYTF.

This clone was counted only a few times. The chain links TRBV5-4 to TRBJ2-7; 8 nucleotides align to TRBD1. This CDR3 has 15 residues. Germline CDR1 reads SGHNT; CDR2 reads YYREEE (reference sequence). V shed 3 bases, J shed 5 bases, and the junction held 10 bases outside the gene matches. DNA for the CDR3: TGTGCCAGCAGCTGGGTGACAGGGGCGAGTGACGAGCAGTACTTC. Translation: CASSWVTGASDEQYF.

V gene TRBV30 combines with J gene TRBJ2-7; D is perhaps TRBD2 (7 bases). The CDR3 is 14 amino acids. Germline values: CDR1 GTSNPN, CDR2 SVGIG (reference sequence). Trimming took 3 bases from V and 0 from J, leaving 12 bases between them. The CDR3 loop is CAWSRGGDSYEQYF. In DNA, the CDR3 is TGTGCCTGGAGCCGAGGGGGGGACTCCTACGAGCAGTACTTC.

The J gene is TRBJ2-1, the V gene TRBV5-4, with 12 bases identical to TRBD2. J was trimmed by 4 bases and V by 4 bases; bases with no gene match: 3. Germline V gene sequence: CDR1 SGHNT, CDR2 YYREEE (reference sequence). The CDR3 totals 15 residues. CDR3 DNA sequence: TGTGCCAGCAGCCGGACTAGCGGGGAATACAATGAGCAGTTCTTC. Translated: CASSRTSGEYNEQFF. Full variable domain (missing parts from reference TRBV5-4 and TRBJ2-1): ETGVTQSPTHLIKTRGQQVTLRCSSQSGHNTVSWYQQALGQGPQFIFQYYREEENGRGNFPPRFSGLQFPNYSSELNVNALELDDSALYLCASSRTSGEYNEQFFGPGTRLTVL.

This clone was seen only a few times. This chain connects TRBV11-2 to TRBJ2-7, with 12 bases fitting TRBD1. Germline CDR1 reads SGHAT; CDR2 reads FQNNGV. CDR3 length: 14 residues. The V segment lost 7 bases and the J segment 4 bases; nucleotides outside the gene matches: 5. The CDR3 protein is CASTWDRGPYEQYF. In DNA, the CDR3 is TGTGCCAGCACATGGGACAGGGGGCCTTACGAGCAGTACTTC.

This rearrangement joins TRBV28 to TRBJ2-3; D remains unclear. Germline V CDR1 and CDR2: MDHEN, SYDVKM. Trimming pared 5 bases from V and 3 bases from J, leaving 9 bases between. The length of the CDR3 is 13 residues. CDR3 amino acids: CASSTTSTDTQYF. The CDR3 nucleotides are TGTGCCAGCAGTACTACCTCTACAGATACGCAGTATTTT.

The V gene is TRBV11-2, the J gene TRBJ1-5, with 7 bases aligning to TRBD1. The ends lost 0 bases at V and 2 bases at J; junction bases unmatched: 1. Germline CDR1 and CDR2: SGHAT and FQNNGV. The CDR3 length is 15 residues. This CDR3 reads CASSLEDRGNQPQHF. DNA of the CDR3: TGTGCCAGCAGCTTAGAAGACAGGGGCAATCAGCCCCAGCATTTT.

The rearrangement uses TRBV7-2 and TRBJ1-6, with D maybe TRBD1 (6 bases). Trimming cost V 1 base and J 8 bases, with 12 bases left between them. The CDR3 is 15 residues long. Per the germline V gene, CDR1 is SGHTA and CDR2 is FQGNSA. CDR3 nucleotide sequence: TGTGCCAGCAGCTTAGACCAGGGGAAGTATTCACCCCTCCACTTT. Residues: CASSLDQGKYSPLHF.

The genes are TRBV30 and TRBJ1-5; 11 bases match TRBD1. Germline CDR1 and CDR2: GTSNPN and SVGIG (reference sequence). The CDR3 has 14 residues. J lost 5 bases, V lost 2 bases, and 2 bases had no gene match. CDR3 nucleotides: TGTGCCTGGAGTAGGGACAGGGGGGATCAGCCCCAGCATTTT. This encodes CAWSRDRGDQPQHF.

The V call is TRBV5-1, the J call TRBJ2-1; a possible D gene is TRBD2 (6 bases). V shed 7 bases and J shed 7 bases, with 15 bases lying between them. Germline V gene sequence: CDR1 SGHRS, CDR2 YFSETQ. This CDR3 has 13 amino acids. This CDR3 is CASWSGDINEQFF. The CDR3 bases are TGCGCCAGCTGGTCGGGAGATATAAATGAGCAGTTCTTC.

This clone has a handful of counts. This chain links TRBV15 with TRBJ2-7; 7 bases line up with TRBD1. Losses at the gene ends were 1 base for V and 2 bases for J; bases not matched to a gene: 5. The CDR3 consists of 15 residues. Germline V gene data show CDR1 as LNHNV and CDR2 as YYDKDF (reference sequence). The CDR3 loop reads CATSRVKGAPYEQYF. In DNA, the CDR3 is TGTGCCACCAGCAGAGTCAAGGGGGCACCCTACGAGCAGTACTTC.

The chain links TRBV6-5 to TRBJ2-7; D is perhaps TRBD1 (5 bases). V was trimmed by 6 bases and J by 3 bases, leaving 9 bases between them. There are 12 residues in the CDR3. Germline-derived CDR1 and CDR2 are MNHEY and SVGAGI. CDR3 coding DNA: TGTGCCAGCAGCCACGACAGCTACGAGCAGTACTTC. Translating gives CASSHDSYEQYF.

This chain uses TRBV28 with TRBJ2-5; possible D gene TRBD2, 6 bases. Trimming left V 3 bases short and J 1 base short, with 15 bases between. The CDR3 loop spans 16 amino acids. Germline values: CDR1 MDHEN, CDR2 SYDVKM. In nucleotides, the CDR3 is TGTGCCAGCAGTTTCTCAATAGGAGGGTTCCAAGAGACCCAGTACTTC. It specifies CASSFSIGGFQETQYF. Supplemented by reference TRBV28 and TRBJ2-5, the full variable domain reads DVKVTQSSRYLVKRTGEKVFLECVQDMDHENMFWYRQDPGLGLRLIYFSYDVKMKEKGDIPEGYSVSREKKERFSLILESASTNQTSMYLCASSFSIGGFQETQYFGPGTRLLVL.

The genes are TRBV5-5 and TRBJ2-1; possibly TRBD2 for D (6 bases). Between the trimmed V and J ends, which lost 4 bases and 2 bases, there was a span of 13 bases. Per the germline V gene, CDR1 is SGHKS and CDR2 is YYEKEE (reference sequence). The CDR3 extends over 15 amino acids. CDR3 nucleotides: TGTGCCAGCAGCCGGGAGCGACAGACCTACAATGAGCAGTTCTTC. This sequence encodes CASSRERQTYNEQFF.

This rearrangement joins TRBV6-5 to TRBJ1-4; D may be TRBD1 (5 bases). V was clipped by 4 bases and J by 4 bases, with 13 bases between them. The germline CDR1 and CDR2 sequences are MNHEY and SVGAGI. There are 15 residues in the CDR3. CDR3 bases: TGTGCCAGCAGTTCCTCGCGGGGGAGTAATGAAAAACTGTTTTTT. It encodes CASSSSRGSNEKLFF.

The gene calls are TRBV5-1 and TRBJ1-2; 7 positions agree with TRBD1. Per the germline V gene, CDR1 is SGHRS and CDR2 is YFSETQ. The CDR3 sequence is 19 residues long. V lost 0 bases, J lost 6 bases, and 20 bases stayed unmatched. CDR3 protein: CASSLGLYQGGLDSDGYTF. The CDR3 nucleotides read TGCGCCAGCAGCTTGGGACTCTACCAGGGGGGTCTAGACTCAGATGGCTACACCTTC. Combining the CDR3 with reference TRBV5-1 and TRBJ1-2 gives the whole variable domain KAGVTQTPRYLIKTRGQQVTLSCSPISGHRSVSWYQQTPGQGLQFLFEYFSETQRNKGNFPGRFSGRQFSNSRSEMNVSTLELGDSALYLCASSLGLYQGGLDSDGYTFGSGTRLTVV.

The rearrangement joins TRBV5-5 to TRBJ1-2; TRBD1 is a possible D gene (5 bases). The CDR3 spans 13 residues. V dropped 4 bases and J dropped 3 bases, with 10 bases sitting between them. Germline-derived CDR1 and CDR2 are SGHKS and YYEKEE (reference sequence). As DNA, the CDR3 is TGTGCCAGCAGCAGCACAGGTGACTATGGCTACACCTTC. This encodes CASSSTGDYGYTF.

The chain links TRBV18 to TRBJ2-2; 10 bases align to TRBD2. Germline V gene data show CDR1 as KGHSH and CDR2 as LQKENI. This CDR3 has 16 amino acids. V gave up 4 bases and J gave up 1 base; unmatched junction bases: 3. The CDR3 DNA is TGTGCCAGCTCACTCTGGACTAGCGGGAACACCGGGGAGCTGTTTTTT. Amino acid sequence: CASSLWTSGNTGELFF.

The chain combines TRBV6-6 with TRBJ1-1; TRBD1 agrees at 10 bases. The junction had 9 bases not matched to a gene; V was cut back by 6 bases and J by 2 bases. CDR1 and CDR2 (germline): MNHNY, SVGAGI (reference sequence). The length of the CDR3 is 16 residues. The CDR3 region has the DNA TGTGCCAGCAGCGCCGGGACAGGGGTTCCTAACACTGAAGCTTTCTTT. This codes for CASSAGTGVPNTEAFF.

A few counts support this clone. V is TRBV11-2 and J is TRBJ1-3; perhaps TRBD1 as D (5 bases). CDR3 length equals 16 residues. The V end was cut by 5 bases, the J end by 4 bases, with 18 bases between. CDR1 and CDR2 (germline): SGHAT, FQNNGV. The CDR3 loop is CASSPVKGRPGNTIYF. The CDR3 nucleotides are TGTGCCAGCAGCCCCGTGAAGGGGCGCCCAGGAAACACCATATATTTT.

V gene TRBV7-3 combines with J gene TRBJ2-2; TRBD2 aligns across 9 bases. V lost 3 bases, J lost 11 bases, and 4 bases stayed unmatched. CDR1 and CDR2 (germline): SGHTA, FQGTGA. This CDR3 has 13 amino acids. CDR3 protein: CASSLNSGRELFF. The DNA for the CDR3 is TGTGCCAGCAGCTTGAATAGCGGGAGAGAGCTGTTTTTT.

This clone was observed a single time. The chain recombines TRBV6-2 or TRBV6-3 with TRBJ1-2; 9 bases align to TRBD1. Losses at the gene ends were 0 bases for V and 8 bases for J; bases not matched to a gene: 10. CDR1 is MNHEY, CDR2 SVGEGT, per germline. This CDR3 has 16 amino acids. This CDR3 is CASSYSLQGAAGGYTF. In DNA, the CDR3 is TGTGCCAGCAGTTACTCTTTACAGGGGGCTGCCGGAGGCTACACCTTC.

This sequence joins TRBV29-1 and TRBJ2-5; TRBD1 matches at 12 bases. Germline trimming cut 6 bases from V and 3 bases from J; bases unmatched to any gene: 11. Germline V gives CDR1 SQVTM, CDR2 ANQGSEA. The CDR3 is 16 residues long. CDR3 sequence reads: CSVENWGQGAKETQYF. CDR3 DNA: TGCAGCGTCGAAAACTGGGGACAGGGGGCGAAAGAGACCCAGTACTTC.

CDR3 DNA: TGTGCCAGCAGCTTAGGCGGGAGGGAAGCAGATACGCAGTATTTT. Translating it yields CASSLGGREADTQYF. The chain employs TRBV11-3 and TRBJ2-3, with 9 bases lining up with TRBD2. Germline V CDR1 and CDR2: SGHNT, YENEEA. The CDR3 runs to 15 residues. V gave up 1 base and J gave up 4 bases; unmatched junction bases: 3.

The chain is built from TRBV27 and TRBJ1-1, with 8 positions matching TRBD1. V lost 5 bases to trimming and J lost 2 bases; unmatched junction nucleotides: 10. The CDR3 is 16 residues long. Germline values: CDR1 MNHEY, CDR2 SMNVEV (reference sequence). The CDR3 DNA is TGTGCCAGCAGTACGACAAGGACAGGGCGAAACACTGAAGCTTTCTTT. Protein sequence: CASSTTRTGRNTEAFF.

The chain joins TRBV19 to TRBJ1-5; D unresolved. Germline loops: CDR1 LNHDA, CDR2 SQIVND (reference sequence). Trimming took 4 bases from V and 4 from J, leaving 8 bases between them. This CDR3 has 13 residues. CDR3 region: CASSKPGNQPQHF. The CDR3 nucleotides are TGTGCCAGTAGTAAGCCAGGAAATCAGCCCCAGCATTTT.

The rearrangement links TRBV1 to TRBJ1-1; no check of the table's D call, TRBD1, against the DNA was made. TRBV1 is marked as a pseudogene. The CDR3 consists of 16 residues. The CDR3 region is CTSSQGPQGFLTEAFF. CDR3 nucleotide sequence: TGCACCAGCAGCCAAGGACCGCAGGGGTTCCTTACTGAAGCTTTCTTT.

This clone occurred once. The chain joins TRBV6-5 to TRBJ1-6, with D possibly matching TRBD1 (6 bases). Germline CDR1 is MNHEY and CDR2 is SVGAGI. CDR3 length equals 14 residues. Trimming took 6 bases from V and 9 from J, leaving 15 bases between them. As DNA, the CDR3 is TGTGCCAGCAGAACAGGGTATCTGATTTCACCCCTCCACTTT. Translation: CASRTGYLISPLHF.

CDR3 in amino acids: CASRKNPRVTYEQYF. CDR3 in DNA: TGTGCCAGCAGAAAGAATCCCAGGGTGACCTACGAGCAGTACTTC. The genes are TRBV6-5 and TRBJ2-7; TRBD1 is a possible D gene (5 bases). CDR1 and CDR2 from the germline V gene are MNHEY and SVGAGI. Trimming removed 6 bases at V and 2 bases at J, with 17 bases between. The CDR3 spans 15 residues.